This T cell receptor (beta chain) was sequenced in a study of T cell repertoires in cytomegalovirus infection. Study-wide background: Indications of both CMV infection and matching HLA type were provided by public TCR beta signatures.

Study-level points and caveats: Of the TCR beta families, the public ones yielded a cumulative frequency that identified carriers of CMV plus the relevant HLA. HLA-C-restricted CMV clonotypes gave the most frequent clonotype in two of eight donors.

Between the trimmed V and J ends, which lost 6 bases and 8 bases, there was a span of 17 bases. Germline values: CDR1 ENHRY, CDR2 SYGVKD. The CDR3 is 14 residues long. This clonotype was detected a few times. What it binds is not known. A single record per CDR3 protein comes from TCRdb applying MiXCR to the reads. The repertoire consists of 400,000 or so distinct CDR3 sequences, with 15% to 20% occurring once and the leading ten covering roughly 9%. The chain uses TRBV10-3 and TRBJ2-1; D unresolved. The sample comprised PBMCs. The clonotype was recovered from a human donor in good health (CMV status not recorded). Some clones in this sample may be carry-over from other donors' samples. The CDR3 is CAISPDTSWDEQFF. The CDR3, as DNA: TGTGCCATCAGCCCAGACACCTCCTGGGATGAGCAGTTCTTC.